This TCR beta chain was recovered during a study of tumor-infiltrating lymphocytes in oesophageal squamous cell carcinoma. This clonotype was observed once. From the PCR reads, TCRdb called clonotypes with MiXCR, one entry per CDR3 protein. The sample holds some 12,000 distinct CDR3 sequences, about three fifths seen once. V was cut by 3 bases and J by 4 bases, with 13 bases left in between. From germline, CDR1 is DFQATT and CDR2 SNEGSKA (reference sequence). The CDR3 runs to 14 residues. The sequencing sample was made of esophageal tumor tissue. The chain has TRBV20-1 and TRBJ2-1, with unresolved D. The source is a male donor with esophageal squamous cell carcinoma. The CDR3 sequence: CSASIRNSYNEQFF. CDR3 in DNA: TGCAGTGCTAGTATTCGGAACTCGTACAATGAGCAGTTCTTC.